Given below is one TCR beta chain in context. Its antigen remains undetermined. Per-nucleotide qualities are absent, and no much larger clonotype sits a single base away. The CDR3 covers 14 residues, taking in both the cysteine and the phenylalanine. CDR3 DNA is the only sequence kept; it has 42 bases, read in frame from the first base. V is reduced by 0 bases and J by 1 base, leaving a spacing of 7 bases between them. CDR1 and CDR2 (SGDLS, YYNGEE) derive from the germline V gene. This record belongs to a study of blood T cell repertoires in COVID-19 (TCRdb year 2020). At the level of the whole study: The collaborator samples originated in the United States, Italy and Spain and spanned the acute and convalescent phases of COVID-19. The material from the prospective study consisted of cDNA or gDNA derived from T cells, B-cell-depleted T cells, or PBMCs. Subjects who had been exposed to COVID-19, were actively infected with it, or had recovered from it provided the deeply sampled blood TCRbeta repertoires that made up the dataset. The repertoires were released in a freely available public database meant as a resource for research on the immune response to SARS-CoV-2. Samples were obtained from the ongoing ImmuneRACE study (first 160 participants) and from over 1,000 subjects provided by 6 global collaborators. The sample metadata nearly always contained a de-identified subject ID, COVID-19 status, age in years and sex. Where HLA class I and class II types were available, the types were taken from metadata supplied by the sample provider, not from assay-based typing. Overall results and qualifications from the work: The amount of clinical and demographic metadata varied by source and participant and was provided uncurated.

Whole blood was collected in K2EDTA tubes by collaborating institutions according to the institutions' own protocols. For TCRbeta analysis, collaborator samples were shipped as frozen whole blood, as isolated PBMCs, or as DNA extracted from either sample type. The immunoSEQ Assay, a bias-controlled multiplex PCR, was used to amplify TCRbeta CDR3 regions from genomic DNA. For the original study's pipeline: The number of nucleated cells in each sample was estimated from the amplification of reference gene primers within the assay. To quantify the absolute abundance of each unique TCRbeta CDR3 rearrangement, sequence reads were collapsed and filtered. For each sample, productive Simpson clonality was calculated as the square root of Simpson's diversity index over productive rearrangements. Entries here come from immuneACCESS through TCRdb and include only in-frame sequences with V and J called. Some clones fail to appear in such tables; in the studies checked, an unresolved V gene covers under half of the shortfall, and the cause of the remainder is unknown. V, J and clone size are taken as reported in that table, and D and trimming were inferred from the DNA itself. The sample table holds about 190,000 clones, of which around 84% were seen once. In total, the top ten clones hold 15% to 20% of the sample.

The chain is made from TRBV9 and TRBJ1-2, with the D gene not clear enough to name. This clonotype was obtained from a human donor in a cohort sampled during active COVID-19. The sequencing sample was made of peripheral blood. The CDR3 sequence is CASSVAEGNYGYTF. In nucleotides, the sequence is TGTGCCAGCAGCGTAGCTGAGGGTAACTATGGCTACACCTTC.